This T cell receptor (beta chain) was sequenced for a study of Graves' ophthalmopathy and Graves' hyperthyroidism. From RNA, the CDR3 regions of TCR beta chains were amplified and sequenced. The first round was an RT-PCR with HTBI primers, and the second round was a multiplex PCR. TCRdb re-called the multiplex PCR reads with MiXCR, one entry per CDR3 protein. Among roughly 480,000 distinct CDR3 sequences listed, roughly an eighth were seen once. V lost 5 bases, J lost 11 bases, and 14 bases stayed unmatched. Germline-derived CDR1 and CDR2 are LNHDA and SQIVND (reference sequence). This CDR3 comprises 15 residues.

The sequenced sample consisted of blood. The J gene is TRBJ1-5, the V gene TRBV19; TRBD1 aligns across 8 bases. This TCR was recovered from a woman between 25 and 40 years old with Graves' ophthalmopathy. The CDR3 nucleotides read TGTGCCAGTAGTTATCCTCAAGGGTTGGGACAGGCCCAGCATTTT. Translated: CASSYPQGLGQAQHF.